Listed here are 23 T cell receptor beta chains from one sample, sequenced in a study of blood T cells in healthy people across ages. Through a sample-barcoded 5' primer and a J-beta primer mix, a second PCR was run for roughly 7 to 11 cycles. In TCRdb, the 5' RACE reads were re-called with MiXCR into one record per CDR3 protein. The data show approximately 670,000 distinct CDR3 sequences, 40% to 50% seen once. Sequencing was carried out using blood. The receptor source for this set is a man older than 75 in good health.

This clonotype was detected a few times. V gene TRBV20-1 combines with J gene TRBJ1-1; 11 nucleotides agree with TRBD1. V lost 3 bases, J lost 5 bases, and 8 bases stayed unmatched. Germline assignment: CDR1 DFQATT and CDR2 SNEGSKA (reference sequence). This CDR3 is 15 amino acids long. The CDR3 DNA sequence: TGCAGTGCTAGGGTGGGGACAGGGGGTAGGACTGAAGCTTTCTTT. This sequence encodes CSARVGTGGRTEAFF.

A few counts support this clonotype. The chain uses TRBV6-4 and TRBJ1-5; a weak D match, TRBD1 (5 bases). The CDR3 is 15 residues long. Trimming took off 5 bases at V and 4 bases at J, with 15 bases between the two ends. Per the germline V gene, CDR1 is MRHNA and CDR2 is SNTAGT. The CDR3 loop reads CASSLEGRLNQPQHF. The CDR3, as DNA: TGTGCCAGCAGTTTAGAGGGACGGCTAAATCAGCCCCAGCATTTT.

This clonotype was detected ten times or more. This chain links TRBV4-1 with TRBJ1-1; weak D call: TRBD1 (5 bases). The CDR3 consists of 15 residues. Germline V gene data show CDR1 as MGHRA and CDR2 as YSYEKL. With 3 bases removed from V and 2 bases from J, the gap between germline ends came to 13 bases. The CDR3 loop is CASSHLGTANTEAFF. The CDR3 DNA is TGCGCCAGCAGCCACCTCGGGACGGCCAACACTGAAGCTTTCTTT.

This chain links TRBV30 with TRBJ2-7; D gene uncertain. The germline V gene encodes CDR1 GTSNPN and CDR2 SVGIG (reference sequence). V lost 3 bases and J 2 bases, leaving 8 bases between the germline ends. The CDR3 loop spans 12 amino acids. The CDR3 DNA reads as TGTGCCTGGAGGACGGGTCCCTACGAGCAGTACTTC. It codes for CAWRTGPYEQYF.

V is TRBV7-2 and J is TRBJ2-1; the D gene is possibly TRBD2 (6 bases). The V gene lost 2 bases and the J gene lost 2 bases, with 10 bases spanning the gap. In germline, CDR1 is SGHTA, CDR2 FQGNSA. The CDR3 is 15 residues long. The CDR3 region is CASSLTGLPYNEQFF. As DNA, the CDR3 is TGTGCCAGCAGCTTAACGGGACTCCCCTACAATGAGCAGTTCTTC.

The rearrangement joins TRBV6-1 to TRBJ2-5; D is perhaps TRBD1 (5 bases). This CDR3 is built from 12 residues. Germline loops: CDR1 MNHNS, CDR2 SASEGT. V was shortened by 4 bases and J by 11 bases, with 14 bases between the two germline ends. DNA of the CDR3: TGTGCCAGCAGTGTTCCGGACAATGAGCAGTACTTC. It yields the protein CASSVPDNEQYF.

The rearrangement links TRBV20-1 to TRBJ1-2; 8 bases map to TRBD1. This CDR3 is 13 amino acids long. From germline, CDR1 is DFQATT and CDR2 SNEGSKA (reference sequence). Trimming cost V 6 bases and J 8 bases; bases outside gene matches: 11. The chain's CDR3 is CSAPDRVGRGYTF. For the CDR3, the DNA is TGCAGTGCCCCGGACAGGGTCGGACGCGGCTACACCTTC.

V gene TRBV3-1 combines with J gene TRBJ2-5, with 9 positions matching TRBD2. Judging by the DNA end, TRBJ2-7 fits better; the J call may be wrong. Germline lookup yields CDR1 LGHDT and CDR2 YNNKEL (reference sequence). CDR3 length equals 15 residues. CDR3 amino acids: CASSPRRSGGCEQYF. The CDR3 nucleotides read TGTGCCAGCAGCCCCCGTCGGAGCGGGGGGTGCGAGCAGTACTTC.

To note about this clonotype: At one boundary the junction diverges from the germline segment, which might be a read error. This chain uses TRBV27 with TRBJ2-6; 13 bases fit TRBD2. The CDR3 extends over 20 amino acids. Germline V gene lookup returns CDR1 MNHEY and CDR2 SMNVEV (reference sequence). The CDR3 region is CASSLFLRGLAGAGTNVLTF. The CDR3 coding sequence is TGTGCCAGCAGTTTATTTTTGCGTGGACTAGCGGGAGCTGGGACCAACGTCCTGACTTTC.

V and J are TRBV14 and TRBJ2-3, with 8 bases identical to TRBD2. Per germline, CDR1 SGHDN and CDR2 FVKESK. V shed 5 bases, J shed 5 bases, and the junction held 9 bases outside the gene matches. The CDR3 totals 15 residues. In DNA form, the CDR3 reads TGTGCCAGCAGCGTTCGGGGGGGCCAAGGAGATACGCAGTATTTT. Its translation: CASSVRGGQGDTQYF.

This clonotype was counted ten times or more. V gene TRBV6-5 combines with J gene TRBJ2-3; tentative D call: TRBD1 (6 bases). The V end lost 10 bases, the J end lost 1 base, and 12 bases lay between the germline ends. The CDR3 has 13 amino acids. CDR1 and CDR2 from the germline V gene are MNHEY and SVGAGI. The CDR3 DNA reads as TGTGCCACCAAGGGGGAAGGCACAGATACGCAGTATTTT. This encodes CATKGEGTDTQYF.

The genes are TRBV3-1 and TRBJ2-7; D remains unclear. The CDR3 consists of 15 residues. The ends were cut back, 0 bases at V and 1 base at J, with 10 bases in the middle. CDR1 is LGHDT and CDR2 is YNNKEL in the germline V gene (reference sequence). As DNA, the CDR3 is TGTGCCAGCAGCCAAGACGGGTCCCTTTCCTACGAGCAGTACTTC. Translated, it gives CASSQDGSLSYEQYF.

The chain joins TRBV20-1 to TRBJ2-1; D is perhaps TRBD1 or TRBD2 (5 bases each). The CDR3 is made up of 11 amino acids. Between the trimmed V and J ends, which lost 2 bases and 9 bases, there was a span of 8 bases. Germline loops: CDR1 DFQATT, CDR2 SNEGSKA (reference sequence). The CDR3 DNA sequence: TGCAGTGCTAGACGAGGGGTTGAGCAGTTCTTC. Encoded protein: CSARRGVEQFF.

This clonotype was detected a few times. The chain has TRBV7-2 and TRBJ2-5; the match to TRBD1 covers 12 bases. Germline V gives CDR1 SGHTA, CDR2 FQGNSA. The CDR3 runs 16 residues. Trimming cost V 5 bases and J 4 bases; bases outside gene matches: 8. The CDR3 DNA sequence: TGTGCCAGCAGCAGGGGGGGACAGGGGGCGAGAGAGACCCAGTACTTC. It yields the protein CASSRGGQGARETQYF.

This CDR3 reads CASSQVRTSEKLFF. The CDR3 coding sequence is TGTGCCAGCAGCCAAGTGAGGACGTCTGAAAAACTGTTTTTT. V is TRBV4-2 and J is TRBJ1-4; D is unclear. CDR1 and CDR2 from the germline V gene are LGHNA and YNFKEQ. The length of the CDR3 is 14 residues. Trimming left V 1 base short and J 7 bases short, with 10 bases between.

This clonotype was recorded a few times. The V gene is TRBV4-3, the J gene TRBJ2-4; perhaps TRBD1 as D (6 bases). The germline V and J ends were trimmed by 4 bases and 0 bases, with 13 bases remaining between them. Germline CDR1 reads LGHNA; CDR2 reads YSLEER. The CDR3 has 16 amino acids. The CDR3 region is CASSRTDSVAKNIQYF. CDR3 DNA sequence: TGCGCCAGCAGCCGGACGGACAGCGTAGCCAAAAACATTCAGTACTTC.

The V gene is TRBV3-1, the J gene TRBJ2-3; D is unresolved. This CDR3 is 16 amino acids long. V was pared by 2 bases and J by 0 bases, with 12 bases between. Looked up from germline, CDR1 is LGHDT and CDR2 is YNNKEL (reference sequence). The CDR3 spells CASSQYGTASTDTQYF. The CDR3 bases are TGTGCCAGCAGCCAATACGGCACTGCTAGCACAGATACGCAGTATTTT.

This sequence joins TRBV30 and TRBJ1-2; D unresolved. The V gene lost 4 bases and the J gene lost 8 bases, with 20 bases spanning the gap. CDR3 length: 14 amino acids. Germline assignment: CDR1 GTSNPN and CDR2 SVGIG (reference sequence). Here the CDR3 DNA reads TGTGCCTGGACCCAGCGGCCTTTGGAAGGAGGCTACACCTTC. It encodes CAWTQRPLEGGYTF.

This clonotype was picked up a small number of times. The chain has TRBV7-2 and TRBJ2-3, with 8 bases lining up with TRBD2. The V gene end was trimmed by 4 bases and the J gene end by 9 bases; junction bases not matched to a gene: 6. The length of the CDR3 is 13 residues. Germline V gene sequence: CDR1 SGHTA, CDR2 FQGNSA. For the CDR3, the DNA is TGTGCCAGCAGCTCCAAAGCGGGGGTCACGCAGTATTTT. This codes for CASSSKAGVTQYF.

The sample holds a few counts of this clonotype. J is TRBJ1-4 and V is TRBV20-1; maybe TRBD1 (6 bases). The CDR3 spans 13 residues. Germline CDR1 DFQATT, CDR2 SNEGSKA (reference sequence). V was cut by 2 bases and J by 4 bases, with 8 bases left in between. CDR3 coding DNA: TGCAGTGCTAGACTACAGGGTAATGAAAAACTGTTTTTT. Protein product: CSARLQGNEKLFF.

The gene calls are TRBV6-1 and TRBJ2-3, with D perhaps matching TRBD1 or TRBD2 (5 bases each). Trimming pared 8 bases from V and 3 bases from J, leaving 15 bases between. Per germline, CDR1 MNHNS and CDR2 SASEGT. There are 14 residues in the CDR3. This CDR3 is CASEGTTATDTQYF. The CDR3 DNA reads TGTGCCAGCGAGGGGACCACTGCAACAGATACGCAGTATTTT.

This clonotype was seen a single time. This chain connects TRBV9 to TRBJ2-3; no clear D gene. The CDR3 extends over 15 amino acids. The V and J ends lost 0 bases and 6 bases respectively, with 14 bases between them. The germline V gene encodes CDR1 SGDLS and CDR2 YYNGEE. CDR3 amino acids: CASSVEVLPKDTQYF. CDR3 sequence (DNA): TGTGCCAGCAGCGTAGAGGTTCTTCCAAAGGATACGCAGTATTTT.

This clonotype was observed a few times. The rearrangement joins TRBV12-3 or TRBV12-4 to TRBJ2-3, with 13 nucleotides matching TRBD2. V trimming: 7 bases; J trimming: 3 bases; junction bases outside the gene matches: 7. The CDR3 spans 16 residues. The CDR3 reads CASTRGLAGWTDTQYF. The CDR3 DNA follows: TGTGCCAGCACCCGGGGACTAGCGGGGTGGACAGATACGCAGTATTTT.